This entry features one T cell receptor (beta chain) sequence. Antigen unknown. These data originate in a study of shared clonotypes between healthy human individuals. The ends were cut back, 5 bases at V and 2 bases at J, with 9 bases in the middle. Looked up from germline, CDR1 is SGHTA and CDR2 is FQGTGA. This CDR3 has 13 residues. Here immunoSEQ multiplex PCR was the method, and the copy in TCRdb shows in-frame clones only, minus some. This sample has roughly 2.5 million clones; just over 90% occur once, and the top ten carry roughly 0.13%. Study-level results: The study found roughly 5.3% of naive CD4 clonotypes shared across a few donors.

The J gene is TRBJ1-1, the V gene TRBV7-3; no clear D. The sequence was obtained from a man aged 18 to 30 in good health. Sequenced: naive CD4+ T cells sorted from blood. As for subset: CD45RA+ positively selected. The CDR3 sequence: CASSAEINTEAFF. The CDR3 coding sequence is TGTGCCAGCAGCGCAGAAATCAACACTGAAGCTTTCTTT.